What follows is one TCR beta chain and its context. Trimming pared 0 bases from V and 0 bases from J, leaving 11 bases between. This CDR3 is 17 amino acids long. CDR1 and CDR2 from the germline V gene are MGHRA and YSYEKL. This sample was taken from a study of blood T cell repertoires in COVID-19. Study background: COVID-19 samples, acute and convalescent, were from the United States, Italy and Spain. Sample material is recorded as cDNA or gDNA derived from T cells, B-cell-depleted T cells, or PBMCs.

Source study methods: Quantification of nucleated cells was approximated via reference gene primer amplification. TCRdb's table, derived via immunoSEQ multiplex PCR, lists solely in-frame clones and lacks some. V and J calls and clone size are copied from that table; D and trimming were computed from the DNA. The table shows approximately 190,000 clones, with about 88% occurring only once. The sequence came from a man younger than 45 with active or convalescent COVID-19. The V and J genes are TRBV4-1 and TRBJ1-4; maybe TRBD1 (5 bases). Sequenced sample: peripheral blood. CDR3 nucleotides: TGCGCCAGCAGCCAAGAGGGGGGTTTGACAACTAATGAAAAACTGTTTTTT. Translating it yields CASSQEGGLTTNEKLFF.